This T cell receptor (beta chain) was observed in a study of blood T cell repertoires in COVID-19. Study-level background: The origin of the acute and convalescent COVID-19 samples was the United States, Italy and Spain.

This study enrolled people aged about 18 to 90 from about two dozen US geographic areas. The germline V gene has CDR1 MNHEY and CDR2 SVGAGI. This CDR3 contains 14 residues. V lost 7 bases to trimming and J lost 4 bases; unmatched junction nucleotides: 4. Per the authors' pipeline: Estimates of nucleated cell counts were drawn from the amplification of reference gene primers. Clones were sequenced by immunoSEQ multiplex PCR, and TCRdb holds only the in-frame ones, with some missing. V and J calls and clone size are given by that table; D and trimming were obtained from the DNA. This sample has over 120,000 clones, with around 83% found just once. This clone has more than one count but fewer than ten.

Sequences were obtained from PBMCs or T cells enriched from blood (not recorded which). The V gene is TRBV6-5, the J gene TRBJ2-1, with 10 bases aligning to TRBD2. The receptor was derived from a man between 45 and 60 years old who had recovered from COVID-19. The CDR3, as DNA: TGTGCCAGCACTACTAGCGGGGTTTACAATGAGCAGTTCTTC. Amino acids: CASTTSGVYNEQFF.